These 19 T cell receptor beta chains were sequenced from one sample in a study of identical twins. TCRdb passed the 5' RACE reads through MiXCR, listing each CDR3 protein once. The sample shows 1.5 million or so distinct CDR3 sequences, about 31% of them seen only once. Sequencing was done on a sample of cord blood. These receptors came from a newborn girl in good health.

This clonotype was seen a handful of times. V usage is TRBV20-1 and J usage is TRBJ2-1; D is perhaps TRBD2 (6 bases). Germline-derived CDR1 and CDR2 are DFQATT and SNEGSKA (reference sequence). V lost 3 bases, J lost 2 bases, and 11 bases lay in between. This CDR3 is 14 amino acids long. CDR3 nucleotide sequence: TGCAGTGCTAGCGGGAGCCCTACCTACAATGAGCAGTTCTTC. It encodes CSASGSPTYNEQFF.

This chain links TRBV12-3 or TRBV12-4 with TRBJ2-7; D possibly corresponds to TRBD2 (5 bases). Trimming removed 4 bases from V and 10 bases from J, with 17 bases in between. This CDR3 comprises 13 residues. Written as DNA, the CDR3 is TGTGCCAGCAGTTGTACGGGATCGAAGGCCCAGTACTTC. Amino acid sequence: CASSCTGSKAQYF.

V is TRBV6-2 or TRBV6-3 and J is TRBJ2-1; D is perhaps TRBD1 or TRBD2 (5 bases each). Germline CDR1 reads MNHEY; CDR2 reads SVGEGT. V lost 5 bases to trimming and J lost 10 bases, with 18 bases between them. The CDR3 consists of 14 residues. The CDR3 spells CASSKLPGRWEQFF. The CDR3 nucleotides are TGTGCCAGCAGTAAACTCCCGGGACGGTGGGAGCAGTTCTTC.

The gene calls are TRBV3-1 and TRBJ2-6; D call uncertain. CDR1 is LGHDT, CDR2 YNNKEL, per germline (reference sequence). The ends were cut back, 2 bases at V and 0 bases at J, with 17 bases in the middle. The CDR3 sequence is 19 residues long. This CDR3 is CASSQMERAPSSGANVLTF. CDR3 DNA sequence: TGTGCCAGCAGCCAAATGGAAAGGGCGCCAAGCTCTGGGGCCAACGTCCTGACTTTC.

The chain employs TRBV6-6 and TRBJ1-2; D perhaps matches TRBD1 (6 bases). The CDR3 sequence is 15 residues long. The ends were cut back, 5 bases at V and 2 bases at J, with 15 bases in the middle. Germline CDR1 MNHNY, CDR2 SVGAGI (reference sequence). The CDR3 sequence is CASSDYRVPNYGYTF. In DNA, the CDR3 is TGTGCCAGCAGTGACTACAGGGTCCCCAACTATGGCTACACCTTC.

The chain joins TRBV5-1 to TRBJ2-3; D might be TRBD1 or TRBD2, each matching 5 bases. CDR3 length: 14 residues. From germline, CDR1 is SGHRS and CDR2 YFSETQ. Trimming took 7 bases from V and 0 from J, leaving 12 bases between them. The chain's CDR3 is CASRGFVSTDTQYF. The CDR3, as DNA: TGCGCCAGCCGGGGCTTTGTTAGCACAGATACGCAGTATTTT.

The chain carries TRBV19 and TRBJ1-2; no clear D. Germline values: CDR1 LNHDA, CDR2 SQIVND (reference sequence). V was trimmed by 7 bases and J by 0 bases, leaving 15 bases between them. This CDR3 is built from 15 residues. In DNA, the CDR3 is TGTGCCAGTACCGAGTGGAAGGGCGCTAACTATGGCTACACCTTC. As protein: CASTEWKGANYGYTF.

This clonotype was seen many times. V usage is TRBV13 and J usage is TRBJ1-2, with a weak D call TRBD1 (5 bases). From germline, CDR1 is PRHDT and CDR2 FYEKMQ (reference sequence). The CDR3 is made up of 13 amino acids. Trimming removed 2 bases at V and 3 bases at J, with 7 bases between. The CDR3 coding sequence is TGTGCCAGCAGCTTACTACAGGACTATGGCTACACCTTC. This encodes CASSLLQDYGYTF.

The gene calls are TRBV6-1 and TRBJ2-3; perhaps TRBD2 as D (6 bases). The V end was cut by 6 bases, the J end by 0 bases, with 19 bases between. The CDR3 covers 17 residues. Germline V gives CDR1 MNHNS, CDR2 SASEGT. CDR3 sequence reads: CASSPSGSGLSTDTQYF. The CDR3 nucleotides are TGTGCCAGCAGCCCGTCGGGTAGCGGCCTTAGCACAGATACGCAGTATTTT.

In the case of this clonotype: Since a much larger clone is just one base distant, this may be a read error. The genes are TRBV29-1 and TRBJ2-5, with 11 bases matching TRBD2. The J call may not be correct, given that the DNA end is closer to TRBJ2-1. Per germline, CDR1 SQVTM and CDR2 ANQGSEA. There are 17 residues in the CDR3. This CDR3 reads CSVEDWRLAGWQETQFF. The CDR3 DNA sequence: TGCAGCGTTGAAGATTGGAGACTAGCGGGGTGGCAAGAGACCCAGTTCTTC.

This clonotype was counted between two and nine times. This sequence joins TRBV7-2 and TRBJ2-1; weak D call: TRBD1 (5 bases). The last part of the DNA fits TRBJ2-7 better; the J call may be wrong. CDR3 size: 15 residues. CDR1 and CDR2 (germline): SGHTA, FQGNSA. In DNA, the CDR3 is TGTGCCAGCAGCATAGACAGAGGAAGCTACAATGAGCAGTACTTC. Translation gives CASSIDRGSYNEQYF.

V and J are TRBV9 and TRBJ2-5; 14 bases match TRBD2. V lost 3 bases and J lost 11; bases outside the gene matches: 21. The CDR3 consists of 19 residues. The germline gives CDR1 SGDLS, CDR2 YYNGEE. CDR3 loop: CASSATGTSGSQSYNEQYF. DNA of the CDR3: TGTGCCAGCAGCGCTACCGGGACTAGCGGGAGTCAGTCCTACAATGAGCAGTACTTC.

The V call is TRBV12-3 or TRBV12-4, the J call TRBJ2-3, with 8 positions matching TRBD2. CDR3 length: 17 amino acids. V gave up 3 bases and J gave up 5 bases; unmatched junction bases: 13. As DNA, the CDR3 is TGTGCCAGCAGTTTCGGGGCTAGCGGGTGGGGGGTAGATACGCAGTATTTT. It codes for CASSFGASGWGVDTQYF.

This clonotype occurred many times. CDR3 residues: CASSFLTGGQETQYF. CDR3 nucleotide sequence: TGTGCCAGCAGTTTTTTAACGGGGGGTCAAGAGACCCAGTACTTC. The chain has TRBV28 and TRBJ2-5; 7 bases line up with TRBD2. The CDR3 consists of 15 residues. Per the germline V gene, CDR1 is MDHEN and CDR2 is SYDVKM. V was clipped by 3 bases and J by 2 bases; unmatched bases: 6.

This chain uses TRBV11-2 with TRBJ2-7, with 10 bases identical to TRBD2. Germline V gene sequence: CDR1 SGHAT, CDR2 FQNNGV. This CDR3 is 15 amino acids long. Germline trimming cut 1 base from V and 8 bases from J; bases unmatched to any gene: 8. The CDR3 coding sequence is TGTGCCAGCAGCTTAGTTTCTCTAGCGGGAGTACAGCAGTACTTC. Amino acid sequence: CASSLVSLAGVQQYF. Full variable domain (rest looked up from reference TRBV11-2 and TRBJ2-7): EAGVAQSPRYKIIEKRQSVAFWCNPISGHATLYWYQQILGQGPKLLIQFQNNGVVDDSQLPKDRFSAERLKGVDSTLKIQPAKLEDSAVYLCASSLVSLAGVQQYFGPGTRLTVT.

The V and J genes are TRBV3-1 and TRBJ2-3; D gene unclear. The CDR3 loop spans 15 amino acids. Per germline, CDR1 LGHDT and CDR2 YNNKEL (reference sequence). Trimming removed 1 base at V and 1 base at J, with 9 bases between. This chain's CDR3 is CASSQAPYGTDTQYF. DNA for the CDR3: TGTGCCAGCAGCCAAGCTCCCTATGGCACAGATACGCAGTATTTT.

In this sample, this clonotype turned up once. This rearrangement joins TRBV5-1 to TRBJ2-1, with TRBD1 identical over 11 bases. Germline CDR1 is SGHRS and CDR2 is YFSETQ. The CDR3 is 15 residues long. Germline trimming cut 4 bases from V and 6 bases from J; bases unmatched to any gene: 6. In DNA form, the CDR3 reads TGCGCCAGCAGCCAGGGACAGGGGGAAGGCAATGAGCAGTTCTTC. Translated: CASSQGQGEGNEQFF.

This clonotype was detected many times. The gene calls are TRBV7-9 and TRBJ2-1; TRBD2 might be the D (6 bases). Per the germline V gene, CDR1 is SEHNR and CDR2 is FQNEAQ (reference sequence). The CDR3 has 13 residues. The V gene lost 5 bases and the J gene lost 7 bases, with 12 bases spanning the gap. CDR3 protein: CASSLGGWNEQFF. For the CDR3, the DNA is TGTGCCAGCAGCCTGGGGGGATGGAATGAGCAGTTCTTC. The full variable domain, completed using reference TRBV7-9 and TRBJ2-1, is DTGVSQNPRHKITKRGQNVTFRCDPISEHNRLYWYRQTLGQGPEFLTYFQNEAQLEKSRLLSDRFSAERPKGSFSTLEIQRTEQGDSAMYLCASSLGGWNEQFFGPGTRLTVL.

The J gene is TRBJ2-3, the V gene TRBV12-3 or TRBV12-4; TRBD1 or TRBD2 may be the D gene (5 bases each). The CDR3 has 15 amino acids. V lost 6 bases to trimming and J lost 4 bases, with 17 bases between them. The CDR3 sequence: CASSYLGRQPDTQYF. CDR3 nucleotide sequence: TGTGCCAGCAGCTACCTGGGACGGCAACCAGATACGCAGTATTTT.